The clone carrying this TCR beta chain has more than one count but fewer than ten. CD8 memory cells included CD45RO+ cells plus CCR7-negative CD45RA+ TemRA cells. Libraries were prepared by immunoSEQ multiplex PCR; TCRdb keeps only in-frame clonotypes and omits some of them. In the table there are about 110,000 clones, around 68% of which are singletons. These data originate in a study of shared clonotypes between healthy human individuals. Germline V gene data show CDR1 as SGHDT and CDR2 as YYEEEE. The CDR3 consists of 16 residues. Trimming stripped 0 bases from V and 4 bases from J, with 13 bases between.

The rearrangement joins TRBV5-6 to TRBJ2-2, with D possibly being TRBD2 (7 bases). This TCR was sampled from a woman in her 30s in good health. Sequenced: memory CD8+ T cells sorted from blood. Subset denoted: CD45RO+ cells pooled with CCR7-negative TemRA cells. CDR3 loop: CASSLAGGRGTGELFF. In DNA form, the CDR3 reads TGTGCCAGCAGCTTGGCCGGGGGGCGAGGCACCGGGGAGCTGTTTTTT.